These T cell receptor beta chains were read from a single sample in a study of T cells in Graves' hyperthyroidism and ophthalmopathy. TCRdb called the multiplex PCR reads again in MiXCR, with one record for every CDR3 protein. The table shows about 400,000 distinct CDR3 sequences, with about an eighth occurring only once. The sample consisted of blood. These receptors came from a man in his fifties with Graves' ophthalmopathy. The CDR3 runs from the conserved cysteine through the conserved F or W.

TRBV20-1 CSGAHSGRVNEQFF
TRBV12-3/TRBV12-4 CASSLDGAGELFF
TRBV19 CASSIATSPQETQYF
TRBV20-1 CSAAVAGAKNIQYF
TRBV11-2 CASSLVQTPRNEQFF
TRBV30 CAWSQRISEAFF
TRBV3-1 CASSQGRTSGKLYNEQFF
TRBV15 CATSRVMTSSDTQYF
TRBV3-1 CASSLGAMNTEAFF
TRBV15 CATSGQLRGPLAKNIQYF
TRBV28 CASSLRTGWDTEAFF
TRBV30 CAWSVWRDYSYEQYF
TRBV11-2 CASSLDGGGTDTQYF
TRBV10-1 CASSESGTTSTQYF
TRBV28 CASTQPGQGHEQYF
TRBV6-2/TRBV6-3 CASRHFGRHPLANYGYTF
TRBV7-6 CASSSGGLAGVGYNEQFF
TRBV7-9 CASTDTQYF
TRBV3-1 CASSQGASGHSDTQYF
TRBV11-2 CASSLQGGGYNEQFF
TRBV6-4 CASSDFGGNQYF
TRBV13 CASSLGQGRYDQPQHF
TRBV9 CASSVAAKGYEQYF
TRBV7-8 CASSLVLDREFYEQYF
TRBV5-5 CASSRTFSGGELFF
TRBV2 CASMRQDDMKGYTF
TRBV20-1 CSAILPAPTNYGYTF
TRBV6-2/TRBV6-3 CASSSQRETYEQYF
TRBV13 CASSLGRHYEQYF